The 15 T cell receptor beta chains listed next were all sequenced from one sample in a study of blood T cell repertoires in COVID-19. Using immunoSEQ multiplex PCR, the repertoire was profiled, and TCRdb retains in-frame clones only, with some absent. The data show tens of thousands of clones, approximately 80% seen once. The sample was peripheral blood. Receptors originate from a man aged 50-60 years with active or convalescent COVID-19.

DNA for the CDR3: TGTGCCAGCAGCCAAACGGGCCCACTAGCGGGGAAAGATACGCAGTATTTT. Its protein product is CASSQTGPLAGKDTQYF. The V call is TRBV14, the J call TRBJ2-3, with 10 bases aligning to TRBD2. Trimming removed 2 bases from V and 5 bases from J; junction bases left unmatched: 10. The CDR3 contains 17 residues. The V gene's germline CDR1 is SGHDN and CDR2 FVKESK.

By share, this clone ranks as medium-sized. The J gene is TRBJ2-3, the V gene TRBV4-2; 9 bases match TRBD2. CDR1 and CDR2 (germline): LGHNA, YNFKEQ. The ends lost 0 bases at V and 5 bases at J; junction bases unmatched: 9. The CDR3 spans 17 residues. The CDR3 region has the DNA TGTGCCAGCAGCCAAGAGTCTAGCGGGGCCGCTGGAGATACGCAGTATTTT. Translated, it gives CASSQESSGAAGDTQYF.

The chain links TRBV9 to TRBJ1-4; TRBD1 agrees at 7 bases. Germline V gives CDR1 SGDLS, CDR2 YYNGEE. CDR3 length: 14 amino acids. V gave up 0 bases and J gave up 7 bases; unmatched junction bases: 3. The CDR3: CASSVDQGGEKLFF. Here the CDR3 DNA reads TGTGCCAGCAGCGTAGACCAGGGGGGTGAAAAACTGTTTTTT.

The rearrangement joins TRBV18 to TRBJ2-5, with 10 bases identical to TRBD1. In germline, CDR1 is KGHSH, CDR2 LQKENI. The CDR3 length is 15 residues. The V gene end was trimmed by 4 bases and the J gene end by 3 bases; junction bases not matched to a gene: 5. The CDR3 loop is CASSLDRGREETQYF. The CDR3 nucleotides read TGTGCCAGCTCACTTGACAGGGGGCGCGAAGAGACCCAGTACTTC.

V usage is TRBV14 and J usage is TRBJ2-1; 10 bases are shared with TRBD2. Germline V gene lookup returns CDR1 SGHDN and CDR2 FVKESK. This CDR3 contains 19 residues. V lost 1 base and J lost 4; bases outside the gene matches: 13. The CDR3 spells CASSQGRSLAAGGYNEQFF. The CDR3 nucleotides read TGTGCCAGCAGCCAAGGTAGAAGTCTCGCAGCGGGGGGGTACAATGAGCAGTTCTTC.

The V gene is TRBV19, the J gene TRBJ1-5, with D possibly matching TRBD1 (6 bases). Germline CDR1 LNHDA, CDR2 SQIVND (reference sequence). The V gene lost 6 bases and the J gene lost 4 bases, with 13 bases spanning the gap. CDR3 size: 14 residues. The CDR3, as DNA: TGTGCCAGTAGAGGGGACACGTCTAATCAGCCCCAGCATTTT. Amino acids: CASRGDTSNQPQHF.

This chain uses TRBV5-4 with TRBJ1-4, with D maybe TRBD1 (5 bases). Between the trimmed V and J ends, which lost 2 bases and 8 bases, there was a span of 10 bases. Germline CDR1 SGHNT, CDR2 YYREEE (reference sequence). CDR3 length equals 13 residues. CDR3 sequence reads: CASSFGGKEKLFF. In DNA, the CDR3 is TGTGCCAGCAGCTTCGGGGGTAAAGAAAAACTGTTTTTT.

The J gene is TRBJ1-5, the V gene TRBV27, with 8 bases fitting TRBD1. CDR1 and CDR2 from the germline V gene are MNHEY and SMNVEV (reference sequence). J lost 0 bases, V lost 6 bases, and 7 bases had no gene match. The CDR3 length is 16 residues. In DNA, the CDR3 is TGTGCCAGCAGAACAACCGGGACAGGTAGCAATCAGCCCCAGCATTTT. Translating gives CASRTTGTGSNQPQHF.

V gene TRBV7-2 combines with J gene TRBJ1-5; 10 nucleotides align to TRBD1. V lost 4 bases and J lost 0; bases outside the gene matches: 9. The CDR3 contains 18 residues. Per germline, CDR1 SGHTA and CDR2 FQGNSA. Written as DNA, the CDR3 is TGTGCCAGCAGCTGGTCCCGGGACAGGGGCGTTAGCAATCAGCCCCAGCATTTT. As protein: CASSWSRDRGVSNQPQHF.

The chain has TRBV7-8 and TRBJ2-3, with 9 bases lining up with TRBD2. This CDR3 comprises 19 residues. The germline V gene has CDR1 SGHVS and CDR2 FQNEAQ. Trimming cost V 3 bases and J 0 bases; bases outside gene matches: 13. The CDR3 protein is CASSFRRAGGGSSTDTQYF. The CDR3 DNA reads TGTGCCAGCAGCTTTAGACGAGCGGGGGGCGGGAGTAGCACAGATACGCAGTATTTT. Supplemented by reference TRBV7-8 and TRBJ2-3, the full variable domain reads GAGVSQSPRYKVAKRGQDVALRCDPISGHVSLFWYQQALGQGPEFLTYFQNEAQLDKSGLPSDRFFAERPEGSVSTLKIQRTQQEDSAVYLCASSFRRAGGGSSTDTQYFGPGTRLTVL.

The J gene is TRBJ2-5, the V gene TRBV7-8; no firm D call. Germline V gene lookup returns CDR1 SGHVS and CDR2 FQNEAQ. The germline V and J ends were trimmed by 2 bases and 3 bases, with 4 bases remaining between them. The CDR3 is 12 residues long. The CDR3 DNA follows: TGTGCCAGCAGCTTAACGGAAGAGACCCAGTACTTC. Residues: CASSLTEETQYF.

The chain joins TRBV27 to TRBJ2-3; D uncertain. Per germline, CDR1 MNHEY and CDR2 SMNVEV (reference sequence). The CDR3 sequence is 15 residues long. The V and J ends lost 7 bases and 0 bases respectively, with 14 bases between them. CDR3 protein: CASKSPGGSTDTQYF. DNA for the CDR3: TGTGCCAGCAAGTCGCCCGGCGGCAGCACAGATACGCAGTATTTT.

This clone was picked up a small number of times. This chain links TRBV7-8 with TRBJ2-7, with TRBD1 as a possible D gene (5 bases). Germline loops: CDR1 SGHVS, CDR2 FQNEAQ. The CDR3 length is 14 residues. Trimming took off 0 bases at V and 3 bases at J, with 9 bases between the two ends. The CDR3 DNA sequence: TGTGCCAGCAGCTTAGCGCGGCAGGGCTACGAGCAGTACTTC. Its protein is CASSLARQGYEQYF.

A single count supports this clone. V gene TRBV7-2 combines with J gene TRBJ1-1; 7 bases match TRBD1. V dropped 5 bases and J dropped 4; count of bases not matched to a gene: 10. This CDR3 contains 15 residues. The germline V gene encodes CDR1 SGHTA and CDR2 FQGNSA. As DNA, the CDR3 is TGTGCCAGCAGCACACGACAGGGTGAGAGCACTGAAGCTTTCTTT. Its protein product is CASSTRQGESTEAFF.

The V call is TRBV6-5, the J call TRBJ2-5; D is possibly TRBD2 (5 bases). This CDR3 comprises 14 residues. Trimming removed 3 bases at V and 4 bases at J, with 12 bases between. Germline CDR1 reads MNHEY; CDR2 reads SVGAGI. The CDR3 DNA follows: TGTGCCAGCAGTTATGACCTCCGGGGAGAGACCCAGTACTTC. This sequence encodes CASSYDLRGETQYF.